This entry is about one TCR beta chain. The data belong to a study of shared clonotypes between healthy human individuals. The donors, all of them Caucasian adults, lived in Nashville, Tennessee. The assay was immunoSEQ multiplex PCR, and TCRdb's table has in-frame clones only and misses some. The table lists over a million clones, roughly 95% of them singletons. V shed 5 bases and J shed 0 bases, with 14 bases lying between them. Germline V gene data show CDR1 as MDHEN and CDR2 as SYDVKM. The CDR3 is 15 residues long. The chain links TRBV28 to TRBJ2-7, with D hard to call. The clonotype comes from a man younger than 45 in good health. Sequenced material: naive CD4+ T cells sorted from blood. The subset is: CD45RA+ positively selected. The CDR3 protein is CASSRHPLRSYEQYF. DNA for the CDR3: TGTGCCAGCAGTAGGCACCCGCTGCGCTCCTACGAGCAGTACTTC. The whole variable domain, remainder taken from reference TRBV28 and TRBJ2-7, is DVKVTQSSRYLVKRTGEKVFLECVQDMDHENMFWYRQDPGLGLRLIYFSYDVKMKEKGDIPEGYSVSREKKERFSLILESASTNQTSMYLCASSRHPLRSYEQYFGPGTRLTVT.